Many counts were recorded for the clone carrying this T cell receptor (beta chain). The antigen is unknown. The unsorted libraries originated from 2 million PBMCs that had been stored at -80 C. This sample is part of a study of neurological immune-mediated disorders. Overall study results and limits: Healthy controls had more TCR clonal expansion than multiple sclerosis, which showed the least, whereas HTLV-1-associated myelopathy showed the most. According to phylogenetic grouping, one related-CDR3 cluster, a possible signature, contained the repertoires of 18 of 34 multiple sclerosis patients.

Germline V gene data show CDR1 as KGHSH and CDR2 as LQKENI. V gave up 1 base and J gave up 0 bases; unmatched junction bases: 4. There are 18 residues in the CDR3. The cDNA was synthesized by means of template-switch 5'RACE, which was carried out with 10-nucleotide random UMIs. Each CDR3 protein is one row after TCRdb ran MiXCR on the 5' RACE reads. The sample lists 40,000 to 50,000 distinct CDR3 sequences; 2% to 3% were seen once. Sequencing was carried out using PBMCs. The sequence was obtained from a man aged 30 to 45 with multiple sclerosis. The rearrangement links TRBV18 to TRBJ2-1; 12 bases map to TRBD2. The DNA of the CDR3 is TGTGCCAGCTCACCACAACTAGCGGGGGGATCCTCCTACAATGAGCAGTTCTTC. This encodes CASSPQLAGGSSYNEQFF.